These 20 T cell receptor beta chains share one sample of origin, sequenced in a study of blood T cell repertoires in COVID-19. Method: immunoSEQ multiplex PCR; TCRdb's copy keeps in-frame clones and lacks some. The top ten clones hold 15% to 20% of a sample with more than 45,000 clones, about nine tenths of them seen once. The sample comprised peripheral blood. Receptors originate from a man aged 55 to 69 with active or convalescent COVID-19.

The genes are TRBV4-1 and TRBJ2-3; D remains unclear. Germline assignment: CDR1 MGHRA and CDR2 YSYEKL. V lost 0 bases and J 1 base, leaving 11 bases between the germline ends. CDR3 length equals 16 residues. This CDR3 reads CASSQDGQARTDTQYF. Here the CDR3 DNA reads TGCGCCAGCAGCCAAGATGGGCAGGCTCGCACAGATACGCAGTATTTT.

J is TRBJ2-2 and V is TRBV3-1 (or the pseudogene TRBV3-2), with TRBD2 matching 10 bases. The germline CDR1 and CDR2 sequences are LGHDT and YNNKEL (reference sequence). CDR3 length: 17 residues. Trimming cost V 1 base and J 5 bases; bases outside gene matches: 7. Here the CDR3 DNA reads TGTGCCAGCAGCCAAGTTCTCAAGCGGGGGGGGACCGGGGAGCTGTTTTTT. This sequence encodes CASSQVLKRGGTGELFF.

The chain uses TRBV5-1 and TRBJ1-5; D not certain. The CDR3 is 13 residues long. Germline CDR1 is SGHRS and CDR2 is YFSETQ. V gave up 0 bases and J gave up 5 bases, with 6 bases separating them. Written as DNA, the CDR3 is TGCGCCAGCAGCTTGGACAGTGATCAGCCCCAGCATTTT. Encoded protein: CASSLDSDQPQHF.

The J gene is TRBJ1-2, the V gene TRBV30; the D gene is possibly TRBD1 (5 bases). Trimming took 2 bases from V and 0 from J, leaving 10 bases between them. CDR1 GTSNPN and CDR2 SVGIG come from the germline V gene (reference sequence). The CDR3 spans 14 residues. The CDR3 region is CAWSHQGSNYGYTF. As DNA, the CDR3 is TGTGCCTGGAGTCATCAGGGATCTAACTATGGCTACACCTTC. Filled out from reference TRBV30 and TRBJ1-2, the complete variable domain reads SQTIHQWPATLVQPVGSPLSLECTVEGTSNPNLYWYRQAAGRGLQLLFYSVGIGQISSEVPQNLSASRPQDRQFILSSKKLLLSDSGFYLCAWSHQGSNYGYTFGSGTRLTVV.

This clone was detected a few times. The V gene is TRBV4-2, the J gene TRBJ1-5, with a possible D match to TRBD1 (5 bases). The germline CDR1 and CDR2 sequences are LGHNA and YNFKEQ. There are 16 residues in the CDR3. Trimming took off 4 bases at V and 3 bases at J, with 16 bases between the two ends. The CDR3 protein is CASSPQAGGINQPQHF. The CDR3, as DNA: TGTGCCAGCAGCCCACAAGCCGGGGGTATCAATCAGCCCCAGCATTTT.

The chain uses TRBV11-2 and TRBJ2-2; TRBD1 might be the D (6 bases). V dropped 2 bases and J dropped 0 bases, with 7 bases sitting between them. The germline V gene has CDR1 SGHAT and CDR2 FQNNGV. The CDR3 contains 15 residues. CDR3 DNA: TGTGCCAGCAGCTTAACAGGGTCGAACACCGGGGAGCTGTTTTTT. Protein product: CASSLTGSNTGELFF.

The chain combines TRBV10-3 with TRBJ1-1; D remains unclear. The V gene's germline CDR1 is ENHRY and CDR2 SYGVKD. The CDR3 consists of 15 residues. V gave up 3 bases and J gave up 0 bases, with 11 bases separating them. The CDR3 is CAISDREVMNTEAFF. The CDR3 coding sequence is TGTGCCATCAGTGATCGGGAGGTAATGAACACTGAAGCTTTCTTT.

The chain's CDR3 is CASSNNRGDTGELFF. For the CDR3, the DNA is TGTGCCAGCAGTAACAACAGGGGTGACACCGGGGAGCTGTTTTTT. The chain couples TRBV4-2 to TRBJ2-2, with TRBD1 matching 7 bases. CDR1 is LGHNA, CDR2 YNFKEQ, per germline. Trimming took 6 bases from V and 3 from J; bases not matched to a gene: 7. The CDR3 consists of 15 residues.

This clone was observed a handful of times. The chain combines TRBV19 with TRBJ2-3; 12 bases are a match to TRBD2. With 5 bases clipped from V and 0 bases from J, the junction kept 9 bases outside the gene matches. The CDR3 totals 18 residues. Per the germline V gene, CDR1 is LNHDA and CDR2 is SQIVND (reference sequence). The CDR3 DNA is TGTGCCAGTAGTGGCGGACTAGCGGGGACTCCTAGCACAGATACGCAGTATTTT. Protein product: CASSGGLAGTPSTDTQYF.

The chain is built from TRBV6-5 and TRBJ1-2; possibly TRBD1 for D (6 bases). From germline, CDR1 is MNHEY and CDR2 SVGAGI. The ends were cut back, 5 bases at V and 10 bases at J, with 17 bases in the middle. The CDR3 is 13 amino acids. CDR3 sequence reads: CASSLGGPYSYTF. As DNA, the CDR3 is TGTGCCAGCAGTCTTGGGGGCCCTTATTCCTACACCTTC.

The chain links TRBV18 to TRBJ1-1; tentative D call: TRBD1 (5 bases). This CDR3 has 14 residues. From germline, CDR1 is KGHSH and CDR2 LQKENI. The V end was cut by 6 bases, the J end by 6 bases, with 17 bases between. Here the CDR3 reads CASSMGLAGAEAFF. The CDR3 bases are TGTGCCAGCTCCATGGGACTTGCTGGGGCTGAAGCTTTCTTT.

The V and J genes are TRBV29-1 and TRBJ1-1, with TRBD1 matching over 9 bases. CDR1 and CDR2 (germline): SQVTM, ANQGSEA. The CDR3 consists of 18 residues. After removal of 1 base from V and 0 bases from J, the junction contained 12 bases not matched to a gene. This CDR3 is CSVEAGTGPPALNTEAFF. For the CDR3, the DNA is TGCAGCGTTGAAGCAGGGACAGGGCCTCCTGCTTTGAACACTGAAGCTTTCTTT.

The J gene is TRBJ1-1, the V gene TRBV7-3; no firm D call. Between the trimmed V and J ends, which lost 1 base and 3 bases, there was a span of 9 bases. This CDR3 is built from 14 residues. Per the germline V gene, CDR1 is SGHTA and CDR2 is FQGTGA. CDR3 sequence: CASSLMARDTEAFF. The CDR3 region has the DNA TGTGCCAGCAGCTTAATGGCCCGGGACACTGAAGCTTTCTTT. Full variable domain (outside the CDR3, taken from reference TRBV7-3 and TRBJ1-1): GAGVSQTPSNKVTEKGKYVELRCDPISGHTALYWYRQSLGQGPEFLIYFQGTGAADDSGLPNDRFFAVRPEGSVSTLKIQRTERGDSAVYLCASSLMARDTEAFFGQGTRLTVV.

This sequence joins TRBV5-5 and TRBJ2-3; 11 nucleotides agree with TRBD1. Germline values: CDR1 SGHKS, CDR2 YYEKEE (reference sequence). V was pared by 4 bases and J by 7 bases, with 11 bases of the junction left unmatched. The CDR3 has 16 residues. The CDR3 spells CASSETGTGGMHTQYF. The CDR3 DNA reads as TGTGCCAGCAGCGAAACCGGGACAGGGGGGATGCATACGCAGTATTTT.

The rearrangement joins TRBV24-1 to TRBJ2-3, with D unclear. Germline lookup yields CDR1 KGHDR and CDR2 SFDVKD. The V end was cut by 4 bases, the J end by 0 bases, with 22 bases between. CDR3 length equals 19 residues. The DNA of the CDR3 is TGTGCCACCAGTGACCGCCCAGGTGGCAGGCTCGGCAGCACAGATACGCAGTATTTT. As protein: CATSDRPGGRLGSTDTQYF.

The chain links TRBV11-2 to TRBJ2-7; TRBD1 aligns across 7 bases. Per germline, CDR1 SGHAT and CDR2 FQNNGV. The V and J ends lost 8 bases and 6 bases, in that order; junction bases with no gene match: 13. The CDR3 covers 14 residues. CDR3 coding DNA: TGTGCCAGCTTCCGGGACAGCAATCCCTCCGAGCAGTACTTC. Translated: CASFRDSNPSEQYF.

V gene TRBV6-2 or TRBV6-3 combines with J gene TRBJ1-1; 7 nucleotides line up with TRBD1. The CDR3 totals 14 residues. The V gene end was trimmed by 5 bases and the J gene end by 3 bases; junction bases not matched to a gene: 6. Germline lookup yields CDR1 MNHEY and CDR2 SVGEGT. CDR3 loop: CASSPDRDHTEAFF. DNA of the CDR3: TGTGCCAGCAGTCCCGACAGGGATCACACTGAAGCTTTCTTT.

This clone was seen just once. This chain uses TRBV6-4 with TRBJ1-2; 10 bases agree with TRBD1. With 9 bases clipped from V and 7 bases from J, the junction kept 14 bases outside the gene matches. CDR1 is MRHNA and CDR2 is SNTAGT in the germline V gene. The CDR3 extends over 15 amino acids. The CDR3 spells CARTDRGQGETGYTF. The CDR3 region has the DNA TGTGCCAGGACCGACCGTGGACAGGGGGAGACTGGCTACACCTTC.

The chain carries TRBV5-6 and TRBJ1-5; maybe TRBD1 (5 bases). The germline V gene has CDR1 SGHDT and CDR2 YYEEEE. V shed 4 bases and J shed 10 bases, with 15 bases lying between them. CDR3 size: 13 residues. The CDR3 protein is CASSKQDLGPQHF. The DNA of the CDR3 is TGTGCCAGCAGCAAACAGGACCTCGGACCCCAGCATTTT.

This sequence joins TRBV9 and TRBJ2-1; D perhaps matches TRBD1 (6 bases). Trimming cost V 4 bases and J 2 bases, with 10 bases left between them. Germline V lookup: CDR1 SGDLS, CDR2 YYNGEE. CDR3 size: 14 residues. This CDR3 reads CASSPGETYNEQFF. Here the CDR3 DNA reads TGTGCCAGCAGCCCAGGGGAAACCTACAATGAGCAGTTCTTC.